The present T cell receptor (beta chain) was sequenced within a study of long-term antiretroviral therapy in people with HIV. The study's findings and limits: Subsequent to ART, diversity was augmented yet persisted below that of transplant donor controls. Regardless of time point, clones expanded before ART dominated the repertoire. Whereas controls had wider CDR3 length ranges, HIV repertoires had narrower ones.

About this clone itself: Its target is unknown.

Sequencing used immunoSEQ v3.0 at survey level. Generated by immunoSEQ multiplex PCR, the TCRdb table keeps only in-frame clones and is missing some. This sample has 13,000 to 15,000 clones, with roughly 80% found just once. Each contributor possessed a minimum of one pre-ART and a minimum of two post-ART PBMC samples. This CDR3 spans 15 amino acids. Germline CDR1 and CDR2: LGHNA and YSLEER. Trimming at V came to 3 bases and at J to 7 bases, leaving 8 bases not matched to a gene. The chain has TRBV4-3 and TRBJ2-1; 8 bases match TRBD2. Sequencing used unsorted PBMCs, obtained 1.8 years before starting antiretroviral therapy. The receptor was derived from a woman in her thirties or forties with HIV. Here the CDR3 DNA reads TGCGCCAGCAGCCATACTAGCGGAGGGGGGAATGAGCAGTTCTTC. This gives the protein CASSHTSGGGNEQFF.